This TCR beta chain emerged from a study of blood T cell repertoires in COVID-19. Study summary: PBMCs, B-cell-depleted T cells, or T cells were the source of the cDNA or gDNA that made up the material.

Clones were read by immunoSEQ multiplex PCR, and TCRdb kept only the in-frame ones, dropping some. Altogether 280,000 or so clones are present, under 90% being singletons, with the ten largest covering roughly a tenth. The CDR3 totals 14 residues. Trimming cost V 5 bases and J 7 bases, with 17 bases left between them. The germline CDR1 and CDR2 sequences are SGHTA and FQGTGA. The chain employs TRBV7-3 and TRBJ2-5; maybe TRBD1 (6 bases). This clonotype was sampled from a woman aged 45-60 years who had recovered from COVID-19. The sequencing input was peripheral blood. The CDR3 loop is CASSPAPGDATQYF. The CDR3 DNA reads TGTGCCAGCAGCCCCGCTCCAGGGGACGCGACCCAGTACTTC.